This TCR beta chain is from a study of identical twins. Germline loops: CDR1 SGHRS, CDR2 YFSETQ. This CDR3 comprises 16 residues. Trimming took off 2 bases at V and 4 bases at J, with 16 bases between the two ends. No donor was unhealthy or non-Caucasian. To note about this clonotype: Its antigen is unknown.

TCRdb re-analysed the 5' RACE reads in MiXCR, keeping a single row per CDR3 protein. Among 1.5 million to 2 million distinct CDR3 sequences listed, roughly a third were seen once. Study conclusions and caveats: Models underestimated out-of-frame TCR alpha sharing in monozygotic twins. Memory repertoires showed no such pattern, whereas abundant cord blood beta clonotypes carried fewer insertions. One should note that invariant MAIT and iNKT cells could partly confound zero-insertion analyses.

The sequence was obtained from a newborn girl in good health. The rearrangement uses TRBV5-1 and TRBJ2-1; TRBD1 is a possible D gene (6 bases). Source material: cord blood. This CDR3 reads CASSFLRQGPYNEQFF. The DNA for the CDR3 is TGCGCCAGCAGCTTTCTACGTCAGGGGCCGTACAATGAGCAGTTCTTC.